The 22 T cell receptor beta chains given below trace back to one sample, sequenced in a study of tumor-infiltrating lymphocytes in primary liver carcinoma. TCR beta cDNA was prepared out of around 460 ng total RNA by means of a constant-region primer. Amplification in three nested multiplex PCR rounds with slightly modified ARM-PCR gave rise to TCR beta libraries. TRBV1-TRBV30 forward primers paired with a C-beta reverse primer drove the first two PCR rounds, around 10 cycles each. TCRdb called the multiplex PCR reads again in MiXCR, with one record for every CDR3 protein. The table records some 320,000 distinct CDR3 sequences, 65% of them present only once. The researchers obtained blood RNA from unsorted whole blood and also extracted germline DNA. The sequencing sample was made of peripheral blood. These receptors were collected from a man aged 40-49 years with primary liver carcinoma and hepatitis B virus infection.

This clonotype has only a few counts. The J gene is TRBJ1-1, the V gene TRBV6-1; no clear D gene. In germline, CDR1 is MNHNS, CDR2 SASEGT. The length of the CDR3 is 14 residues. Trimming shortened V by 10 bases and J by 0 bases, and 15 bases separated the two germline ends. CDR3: CATTRVNMNTEAFF. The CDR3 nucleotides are TGTGCCACCACCCGGGTAAACATGAACACTGAAGCTTTCTTT.

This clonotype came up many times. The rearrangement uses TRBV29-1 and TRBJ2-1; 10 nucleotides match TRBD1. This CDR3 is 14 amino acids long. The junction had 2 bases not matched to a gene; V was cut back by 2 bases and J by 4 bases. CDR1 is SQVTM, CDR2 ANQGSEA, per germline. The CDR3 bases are TGCAGCGTTGAACAGGACAGGGGGTACAATGAGCAGTTCTTC. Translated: CSVEQDRGYNEQFF.

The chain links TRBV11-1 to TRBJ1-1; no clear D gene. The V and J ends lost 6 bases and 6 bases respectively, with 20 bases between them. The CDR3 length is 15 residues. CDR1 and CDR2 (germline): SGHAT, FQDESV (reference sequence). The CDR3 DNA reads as TGTGCCAGCAGTTCCGACACCATTGGGTCCGCTGAAGCTTTCTTT. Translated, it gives CASSSDTIGSAEAFF.

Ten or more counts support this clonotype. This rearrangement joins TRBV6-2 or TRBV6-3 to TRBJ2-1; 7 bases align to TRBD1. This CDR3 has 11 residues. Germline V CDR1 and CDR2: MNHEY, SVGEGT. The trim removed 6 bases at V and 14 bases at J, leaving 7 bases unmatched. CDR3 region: CASSNRGLEFF. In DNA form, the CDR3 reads TGTGCCAGCAGCAACAGGGGTCTCGAGTTCTTC.

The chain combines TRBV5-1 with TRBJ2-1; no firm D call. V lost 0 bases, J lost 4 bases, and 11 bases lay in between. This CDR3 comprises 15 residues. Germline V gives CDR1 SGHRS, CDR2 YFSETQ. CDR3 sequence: CASSLEAVMYNEQFF. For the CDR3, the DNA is TGCGCCAGCAGCTTGGAGGCGGTCATGTACAATGAGCAGTTCTTC.

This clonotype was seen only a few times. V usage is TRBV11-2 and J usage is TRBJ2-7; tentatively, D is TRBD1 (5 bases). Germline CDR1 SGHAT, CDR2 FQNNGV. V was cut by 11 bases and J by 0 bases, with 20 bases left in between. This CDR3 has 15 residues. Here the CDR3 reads CASRPWGPDSYEQYF. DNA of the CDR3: TGTGCCTCTCGACCATGGGGCCCCGACTCCTACGAGCAGTACTTC.

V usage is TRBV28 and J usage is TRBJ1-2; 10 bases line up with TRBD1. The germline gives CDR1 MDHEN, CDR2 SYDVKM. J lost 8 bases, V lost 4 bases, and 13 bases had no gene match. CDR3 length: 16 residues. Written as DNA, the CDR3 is TGTGCCAGCAGTTGGGACAGGGGAAGTTTCAGATACGGCTACACCTTC. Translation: CASSWDRGSFRYGYTF.

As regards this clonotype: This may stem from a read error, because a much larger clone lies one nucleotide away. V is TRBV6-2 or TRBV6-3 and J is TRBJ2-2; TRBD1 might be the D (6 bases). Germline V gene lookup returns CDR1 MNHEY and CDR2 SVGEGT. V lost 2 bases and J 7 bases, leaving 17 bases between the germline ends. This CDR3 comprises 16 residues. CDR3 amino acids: CASSYLGTWPFGELFF. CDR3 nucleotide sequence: TGTGCCAGCAGTTACCTAGGGACATGGCCCTTCGGGGAGCTGTTTTTT.

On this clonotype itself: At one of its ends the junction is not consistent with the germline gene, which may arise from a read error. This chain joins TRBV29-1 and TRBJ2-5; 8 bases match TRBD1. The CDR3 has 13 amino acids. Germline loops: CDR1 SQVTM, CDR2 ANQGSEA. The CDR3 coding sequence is TGCAGCGTCCAACAGGGGGTAGAAGAGAACCAGTACTTC. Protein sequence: CSVQQGVEENQYF.

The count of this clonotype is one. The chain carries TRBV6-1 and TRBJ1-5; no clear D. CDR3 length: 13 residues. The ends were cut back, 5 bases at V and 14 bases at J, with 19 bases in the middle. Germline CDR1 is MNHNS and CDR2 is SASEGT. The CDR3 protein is CASSPYSNQPKHF. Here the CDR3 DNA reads TGTGCCAGCAGTCCTTATAGCAATCAGCCAAAGCATTTT.

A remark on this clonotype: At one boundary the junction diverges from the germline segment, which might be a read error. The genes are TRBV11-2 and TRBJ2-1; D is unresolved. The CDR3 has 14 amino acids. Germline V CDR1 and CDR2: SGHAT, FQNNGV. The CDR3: CDSSSTRGSNEQFF. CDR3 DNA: TGTGACAGCAGCTCCACCCGCGGAAGCAATGAACAGTTCTTC.

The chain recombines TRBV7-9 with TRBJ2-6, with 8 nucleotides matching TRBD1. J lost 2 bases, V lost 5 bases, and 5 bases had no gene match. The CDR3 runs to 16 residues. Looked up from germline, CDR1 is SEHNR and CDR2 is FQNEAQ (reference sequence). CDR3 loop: CASSGGTGAGANVLTF. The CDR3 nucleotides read TGTGCCAGCAGCGGCGGGACAGGTGCTGGGGCCAACGTCCTGACTTTC.

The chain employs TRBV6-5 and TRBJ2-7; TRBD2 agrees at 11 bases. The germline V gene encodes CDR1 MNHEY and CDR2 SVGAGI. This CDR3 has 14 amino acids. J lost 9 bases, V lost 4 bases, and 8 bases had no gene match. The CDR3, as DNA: TGTGCCAGCAGTTCTTTAGCGGGAGGGGGCGGGCAGTACTTC. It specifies CASSSLAGGGGQYF.

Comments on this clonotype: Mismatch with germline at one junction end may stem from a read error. The CDR3 sequence is CASGSGGVSYNQPHHF. In DNA, the CDR3 is TGTGCCAGCGGTTCGGGCGGGGTGTCCTACAATCAGCCCCACCATTTT. This chain links TRBV4-2 with TRBJ1-5; D not resolved. Germline CDR1 and CDR2: LGHNA and YNFKEQ. This CDR3 has 16 amino acids.

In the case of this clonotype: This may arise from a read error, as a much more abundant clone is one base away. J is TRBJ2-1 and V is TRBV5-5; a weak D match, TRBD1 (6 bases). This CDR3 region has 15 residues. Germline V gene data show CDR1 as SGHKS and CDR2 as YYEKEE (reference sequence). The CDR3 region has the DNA TGTGTCAGCAGCTTTTTGGACAGAGTATACAATGAGCAGTTCTTC. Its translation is CVSSFLDRVYNEQFF.

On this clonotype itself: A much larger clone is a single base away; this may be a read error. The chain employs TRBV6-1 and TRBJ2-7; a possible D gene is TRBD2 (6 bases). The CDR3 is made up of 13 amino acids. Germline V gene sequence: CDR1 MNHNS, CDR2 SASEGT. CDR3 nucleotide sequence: TGTGCCAGCAGTGAGGATGGGGAGGTCGAGCATTACTTC. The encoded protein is CASSEDGEVEHYF.

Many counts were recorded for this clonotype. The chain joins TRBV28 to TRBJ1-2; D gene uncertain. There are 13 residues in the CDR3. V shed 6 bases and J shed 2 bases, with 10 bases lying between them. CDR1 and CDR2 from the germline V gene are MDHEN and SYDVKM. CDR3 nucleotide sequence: TGTGCCAGCAGCTCGGCGGGGAACTATGGCTACACCTTC. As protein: CASSSAGNYGYTF.

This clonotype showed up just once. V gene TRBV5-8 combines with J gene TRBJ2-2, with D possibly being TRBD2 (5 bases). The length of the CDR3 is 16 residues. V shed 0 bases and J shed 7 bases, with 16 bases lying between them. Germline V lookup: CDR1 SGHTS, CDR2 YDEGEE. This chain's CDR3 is CASSLVAGGPGGELFF. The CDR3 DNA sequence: TGTGCCAGCAGCTTGGTGGCAGGAGGCCCCGGCGGGGAGCTGTTTTTT. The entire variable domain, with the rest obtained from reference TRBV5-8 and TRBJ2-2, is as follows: EAGVTQSPTHLIKTRGQQATLRCSPISGHTSVYWYQQALGLGLQFLLWYDEGEERNRGNFPPRFSGRQFPNYSSELNVNALELEDSALYLCASSLVAGGPGGELFFGEGSRLTVL.

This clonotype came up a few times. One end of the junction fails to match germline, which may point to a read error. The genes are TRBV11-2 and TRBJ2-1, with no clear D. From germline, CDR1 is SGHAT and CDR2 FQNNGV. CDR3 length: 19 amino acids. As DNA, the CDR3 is TGTGCCAGCAGCGCCCACGTTTTAGGGCGAAATCCATTCTACAATGTGCAGTTCTTC. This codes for CASSAHVLGRNPFYNVQFF. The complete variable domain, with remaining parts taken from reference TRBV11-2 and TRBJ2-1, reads EAGVAQSPRYKIIEKRQSVAFWCNPISGHATLYWYQQILGQGPKLLIQFQNNGVVDDSQLPKDRFSAERLKGVDSTLKIQPAKLEDSAVYLCASSAHVLGRNPFYNVQFFGPGTRLTVL.

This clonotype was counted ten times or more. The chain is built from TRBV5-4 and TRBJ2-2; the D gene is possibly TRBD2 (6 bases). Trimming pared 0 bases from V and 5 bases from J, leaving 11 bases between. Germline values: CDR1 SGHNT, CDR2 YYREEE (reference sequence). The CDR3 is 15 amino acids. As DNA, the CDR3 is TGTGCCAGCAGCTTGGACGGGAGTGTTACCGGGGAGCTGTTTTTT. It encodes CASSLDGSVTGELFF.

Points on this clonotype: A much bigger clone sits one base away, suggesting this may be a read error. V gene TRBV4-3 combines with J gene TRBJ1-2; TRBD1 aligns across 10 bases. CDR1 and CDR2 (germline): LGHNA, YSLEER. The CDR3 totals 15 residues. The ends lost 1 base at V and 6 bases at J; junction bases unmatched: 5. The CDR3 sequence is CASSQGSGTGDGYTF. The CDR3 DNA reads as TGCGCCAGCAGCCAAGGTTCCGGGACAGGGGATGGCTACACCTTC.

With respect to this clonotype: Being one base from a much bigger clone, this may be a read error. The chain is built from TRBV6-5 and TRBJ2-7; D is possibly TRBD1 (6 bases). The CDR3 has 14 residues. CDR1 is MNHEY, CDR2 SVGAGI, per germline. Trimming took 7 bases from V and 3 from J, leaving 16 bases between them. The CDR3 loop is CASTQGLTGYEQYF. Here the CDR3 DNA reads TGTGCCAGCACCCAGGGGCTAACGGGCTACGAGCAGTACTTC.